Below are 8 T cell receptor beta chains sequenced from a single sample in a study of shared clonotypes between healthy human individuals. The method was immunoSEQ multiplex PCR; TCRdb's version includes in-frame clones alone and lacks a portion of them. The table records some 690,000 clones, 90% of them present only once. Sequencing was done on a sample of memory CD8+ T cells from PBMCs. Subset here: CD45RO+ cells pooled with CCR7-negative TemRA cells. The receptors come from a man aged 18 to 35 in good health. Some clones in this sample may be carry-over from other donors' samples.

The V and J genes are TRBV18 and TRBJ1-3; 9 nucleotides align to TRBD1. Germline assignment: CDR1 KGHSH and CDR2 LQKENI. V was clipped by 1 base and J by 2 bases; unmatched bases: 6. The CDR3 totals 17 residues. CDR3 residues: CASSPLRDRVAGNTIYF. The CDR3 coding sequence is TGTGCCAGCTCACCACTACGGGACAGGGTTGCTGGAAACACCATATATTTT.

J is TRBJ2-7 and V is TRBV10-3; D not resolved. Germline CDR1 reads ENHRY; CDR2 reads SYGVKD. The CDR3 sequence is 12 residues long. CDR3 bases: TGTGCTGTATACTCCCGCTCCTACGAGCAGTACTTC. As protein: CAVYSRSYEQYF.

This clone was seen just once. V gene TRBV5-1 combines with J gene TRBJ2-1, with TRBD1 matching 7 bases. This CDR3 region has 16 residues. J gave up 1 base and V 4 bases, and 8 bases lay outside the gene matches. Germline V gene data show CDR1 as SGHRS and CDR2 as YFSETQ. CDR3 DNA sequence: TGCGCCAGCAGCACCGCTCGGACAGGATCCTACAATGAGCAGTTCTTC. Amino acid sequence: CASSTARTGSYNEQFF.

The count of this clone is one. The CDR3 loop is CASRVAGELFF. The DNA for the CDR3 is TGTGCCAGCAGGGTTGCCGGGGAGCTGTTTTTT. V and J are TRBV28 and TRBJ2-2, with D uncertain. Germline V gene sequence: CDR1 MDHEN, CDR2 SYDVKM. The CDR3 sequence is 11 residues long. The V and J ends lost 6 bases and 6 bases respectively, with 5 bases between them.

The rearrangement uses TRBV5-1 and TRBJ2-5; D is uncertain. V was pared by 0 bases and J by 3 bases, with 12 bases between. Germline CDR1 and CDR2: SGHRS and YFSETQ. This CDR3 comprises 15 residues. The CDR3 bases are TGCGCCAGCAGCTTGGCGACGACTCCTGAAGAGACCCAGTACTTC. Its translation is CASSLATTPEETQYF.

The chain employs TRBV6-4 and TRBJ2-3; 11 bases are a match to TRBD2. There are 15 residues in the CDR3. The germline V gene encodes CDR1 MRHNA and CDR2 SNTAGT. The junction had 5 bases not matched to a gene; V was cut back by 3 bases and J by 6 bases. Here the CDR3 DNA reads TGTGCCAGCAGTGAACTAGCGGGAGAAAGGGATACGCAGTATTTT. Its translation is CASSELAGERDTQYF.

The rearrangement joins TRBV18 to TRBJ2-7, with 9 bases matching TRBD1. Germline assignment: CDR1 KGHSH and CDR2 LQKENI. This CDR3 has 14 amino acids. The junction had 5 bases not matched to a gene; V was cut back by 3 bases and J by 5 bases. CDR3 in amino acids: CASSPDRGSHEQYF. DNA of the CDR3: TGTGCCAGCTCACCGGACAGGGGTTCCCACGAGCAGTACTTC.

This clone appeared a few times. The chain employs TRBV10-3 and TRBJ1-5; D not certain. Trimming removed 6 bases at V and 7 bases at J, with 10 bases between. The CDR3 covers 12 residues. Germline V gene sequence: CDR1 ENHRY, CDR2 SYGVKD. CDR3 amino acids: CAISSLGQPQHF. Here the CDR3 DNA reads TGTGCCATCAGCAGCCTTGGGCAGCCCCAGCATTTT.